The present T cell receptor (beta chain) was sequenced within a study of graft-versus-host responses after intestinal transplantation. Findings and limits, study-wide: The highest levels of circulating GvH clones went along with early declines in HvG clones after transplant. GvH clones were found in recipient marrow; some appeared first in ileum or blood.

V dropped 5 bases and J dropped 3 bases, with 14 bases sitting between them. Germline-derived CDR1 and CDR2 are MNHNY and SVGAGI (reference sequence). The CDR3 is 14 residues long. Some clones are missing from TCRdb's copy, which holds only in-frame ones; the method was immunoSEQ multiplex PCR. Here the sample spans tens of thousands of clones, 80% to 90% being singletons. This clone was found a few times. Its antigen is not identified. The material was unstimulated CD8+ T cells sorted from spleen or lymph node cells, obtained before intestinal transplant. The chain links TRBV6-6 to TRBJ2-7; no reliable D call. The clonotype originates from a human donor who received an intestinal transplant. The CDR3 here is CASSPQSTHYEQYF. In nucleotides, the CDR3 is TGTGCCAGCAGTCCACAGTCTACCCACTACGAGCAGTACTTC.